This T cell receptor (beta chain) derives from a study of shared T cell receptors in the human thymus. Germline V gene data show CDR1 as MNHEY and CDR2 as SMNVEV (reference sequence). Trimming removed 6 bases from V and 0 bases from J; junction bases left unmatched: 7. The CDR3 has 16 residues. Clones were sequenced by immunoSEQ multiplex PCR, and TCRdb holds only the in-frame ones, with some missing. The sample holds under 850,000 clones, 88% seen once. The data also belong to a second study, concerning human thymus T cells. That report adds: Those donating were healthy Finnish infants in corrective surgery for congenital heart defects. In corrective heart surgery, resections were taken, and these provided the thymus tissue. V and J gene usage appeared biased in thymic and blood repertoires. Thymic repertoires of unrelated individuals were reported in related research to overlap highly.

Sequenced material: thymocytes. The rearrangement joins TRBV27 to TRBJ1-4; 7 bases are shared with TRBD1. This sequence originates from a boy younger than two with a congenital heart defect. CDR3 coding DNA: TGTGCCAGCAGACCGCAGGGGGTTGCAACTAATGAAAAACTGTTTTTT. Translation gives CASRPQGVATNEKLFF.